This TCR beta chain stems from a study of T-cell reconstitution after alpha-beta-depleted transplantation in children. As it was prepared, the TCRbeta library received unique molecular identifiers. TCRdb recomputed calls from the PCR reads with MiXCR, one row per CDR3 protein. There are about 400,000 distinct CDR3 sequences in the sample; 20% occur only once, and approximately 3.8% lies in the top ten. Germline V gene data show CDR1 as DFQATT and CDR2 as SNEGSKA (reference sequence). The CDR3 has 13 residues. Deletions cut 0 bases from V and 5 bases from J, with 8 bases between. This clonotype was observed a few times.

The TCR comes from a human donor who donated a stem cell graft to a child with acute myeloid leukemia. V is TRBV20-1 and J is TRBJ1-5; D remains unclear. This specimen was PBMCs from the stem cell graft donor, taken from the stem cell graft. CDR3 sequence: CSAREDTYQPQHF. The CDR3 DNA is TGCAGTGCTAGAGAAGACACGTATCAGCCCCAGCATTTT.